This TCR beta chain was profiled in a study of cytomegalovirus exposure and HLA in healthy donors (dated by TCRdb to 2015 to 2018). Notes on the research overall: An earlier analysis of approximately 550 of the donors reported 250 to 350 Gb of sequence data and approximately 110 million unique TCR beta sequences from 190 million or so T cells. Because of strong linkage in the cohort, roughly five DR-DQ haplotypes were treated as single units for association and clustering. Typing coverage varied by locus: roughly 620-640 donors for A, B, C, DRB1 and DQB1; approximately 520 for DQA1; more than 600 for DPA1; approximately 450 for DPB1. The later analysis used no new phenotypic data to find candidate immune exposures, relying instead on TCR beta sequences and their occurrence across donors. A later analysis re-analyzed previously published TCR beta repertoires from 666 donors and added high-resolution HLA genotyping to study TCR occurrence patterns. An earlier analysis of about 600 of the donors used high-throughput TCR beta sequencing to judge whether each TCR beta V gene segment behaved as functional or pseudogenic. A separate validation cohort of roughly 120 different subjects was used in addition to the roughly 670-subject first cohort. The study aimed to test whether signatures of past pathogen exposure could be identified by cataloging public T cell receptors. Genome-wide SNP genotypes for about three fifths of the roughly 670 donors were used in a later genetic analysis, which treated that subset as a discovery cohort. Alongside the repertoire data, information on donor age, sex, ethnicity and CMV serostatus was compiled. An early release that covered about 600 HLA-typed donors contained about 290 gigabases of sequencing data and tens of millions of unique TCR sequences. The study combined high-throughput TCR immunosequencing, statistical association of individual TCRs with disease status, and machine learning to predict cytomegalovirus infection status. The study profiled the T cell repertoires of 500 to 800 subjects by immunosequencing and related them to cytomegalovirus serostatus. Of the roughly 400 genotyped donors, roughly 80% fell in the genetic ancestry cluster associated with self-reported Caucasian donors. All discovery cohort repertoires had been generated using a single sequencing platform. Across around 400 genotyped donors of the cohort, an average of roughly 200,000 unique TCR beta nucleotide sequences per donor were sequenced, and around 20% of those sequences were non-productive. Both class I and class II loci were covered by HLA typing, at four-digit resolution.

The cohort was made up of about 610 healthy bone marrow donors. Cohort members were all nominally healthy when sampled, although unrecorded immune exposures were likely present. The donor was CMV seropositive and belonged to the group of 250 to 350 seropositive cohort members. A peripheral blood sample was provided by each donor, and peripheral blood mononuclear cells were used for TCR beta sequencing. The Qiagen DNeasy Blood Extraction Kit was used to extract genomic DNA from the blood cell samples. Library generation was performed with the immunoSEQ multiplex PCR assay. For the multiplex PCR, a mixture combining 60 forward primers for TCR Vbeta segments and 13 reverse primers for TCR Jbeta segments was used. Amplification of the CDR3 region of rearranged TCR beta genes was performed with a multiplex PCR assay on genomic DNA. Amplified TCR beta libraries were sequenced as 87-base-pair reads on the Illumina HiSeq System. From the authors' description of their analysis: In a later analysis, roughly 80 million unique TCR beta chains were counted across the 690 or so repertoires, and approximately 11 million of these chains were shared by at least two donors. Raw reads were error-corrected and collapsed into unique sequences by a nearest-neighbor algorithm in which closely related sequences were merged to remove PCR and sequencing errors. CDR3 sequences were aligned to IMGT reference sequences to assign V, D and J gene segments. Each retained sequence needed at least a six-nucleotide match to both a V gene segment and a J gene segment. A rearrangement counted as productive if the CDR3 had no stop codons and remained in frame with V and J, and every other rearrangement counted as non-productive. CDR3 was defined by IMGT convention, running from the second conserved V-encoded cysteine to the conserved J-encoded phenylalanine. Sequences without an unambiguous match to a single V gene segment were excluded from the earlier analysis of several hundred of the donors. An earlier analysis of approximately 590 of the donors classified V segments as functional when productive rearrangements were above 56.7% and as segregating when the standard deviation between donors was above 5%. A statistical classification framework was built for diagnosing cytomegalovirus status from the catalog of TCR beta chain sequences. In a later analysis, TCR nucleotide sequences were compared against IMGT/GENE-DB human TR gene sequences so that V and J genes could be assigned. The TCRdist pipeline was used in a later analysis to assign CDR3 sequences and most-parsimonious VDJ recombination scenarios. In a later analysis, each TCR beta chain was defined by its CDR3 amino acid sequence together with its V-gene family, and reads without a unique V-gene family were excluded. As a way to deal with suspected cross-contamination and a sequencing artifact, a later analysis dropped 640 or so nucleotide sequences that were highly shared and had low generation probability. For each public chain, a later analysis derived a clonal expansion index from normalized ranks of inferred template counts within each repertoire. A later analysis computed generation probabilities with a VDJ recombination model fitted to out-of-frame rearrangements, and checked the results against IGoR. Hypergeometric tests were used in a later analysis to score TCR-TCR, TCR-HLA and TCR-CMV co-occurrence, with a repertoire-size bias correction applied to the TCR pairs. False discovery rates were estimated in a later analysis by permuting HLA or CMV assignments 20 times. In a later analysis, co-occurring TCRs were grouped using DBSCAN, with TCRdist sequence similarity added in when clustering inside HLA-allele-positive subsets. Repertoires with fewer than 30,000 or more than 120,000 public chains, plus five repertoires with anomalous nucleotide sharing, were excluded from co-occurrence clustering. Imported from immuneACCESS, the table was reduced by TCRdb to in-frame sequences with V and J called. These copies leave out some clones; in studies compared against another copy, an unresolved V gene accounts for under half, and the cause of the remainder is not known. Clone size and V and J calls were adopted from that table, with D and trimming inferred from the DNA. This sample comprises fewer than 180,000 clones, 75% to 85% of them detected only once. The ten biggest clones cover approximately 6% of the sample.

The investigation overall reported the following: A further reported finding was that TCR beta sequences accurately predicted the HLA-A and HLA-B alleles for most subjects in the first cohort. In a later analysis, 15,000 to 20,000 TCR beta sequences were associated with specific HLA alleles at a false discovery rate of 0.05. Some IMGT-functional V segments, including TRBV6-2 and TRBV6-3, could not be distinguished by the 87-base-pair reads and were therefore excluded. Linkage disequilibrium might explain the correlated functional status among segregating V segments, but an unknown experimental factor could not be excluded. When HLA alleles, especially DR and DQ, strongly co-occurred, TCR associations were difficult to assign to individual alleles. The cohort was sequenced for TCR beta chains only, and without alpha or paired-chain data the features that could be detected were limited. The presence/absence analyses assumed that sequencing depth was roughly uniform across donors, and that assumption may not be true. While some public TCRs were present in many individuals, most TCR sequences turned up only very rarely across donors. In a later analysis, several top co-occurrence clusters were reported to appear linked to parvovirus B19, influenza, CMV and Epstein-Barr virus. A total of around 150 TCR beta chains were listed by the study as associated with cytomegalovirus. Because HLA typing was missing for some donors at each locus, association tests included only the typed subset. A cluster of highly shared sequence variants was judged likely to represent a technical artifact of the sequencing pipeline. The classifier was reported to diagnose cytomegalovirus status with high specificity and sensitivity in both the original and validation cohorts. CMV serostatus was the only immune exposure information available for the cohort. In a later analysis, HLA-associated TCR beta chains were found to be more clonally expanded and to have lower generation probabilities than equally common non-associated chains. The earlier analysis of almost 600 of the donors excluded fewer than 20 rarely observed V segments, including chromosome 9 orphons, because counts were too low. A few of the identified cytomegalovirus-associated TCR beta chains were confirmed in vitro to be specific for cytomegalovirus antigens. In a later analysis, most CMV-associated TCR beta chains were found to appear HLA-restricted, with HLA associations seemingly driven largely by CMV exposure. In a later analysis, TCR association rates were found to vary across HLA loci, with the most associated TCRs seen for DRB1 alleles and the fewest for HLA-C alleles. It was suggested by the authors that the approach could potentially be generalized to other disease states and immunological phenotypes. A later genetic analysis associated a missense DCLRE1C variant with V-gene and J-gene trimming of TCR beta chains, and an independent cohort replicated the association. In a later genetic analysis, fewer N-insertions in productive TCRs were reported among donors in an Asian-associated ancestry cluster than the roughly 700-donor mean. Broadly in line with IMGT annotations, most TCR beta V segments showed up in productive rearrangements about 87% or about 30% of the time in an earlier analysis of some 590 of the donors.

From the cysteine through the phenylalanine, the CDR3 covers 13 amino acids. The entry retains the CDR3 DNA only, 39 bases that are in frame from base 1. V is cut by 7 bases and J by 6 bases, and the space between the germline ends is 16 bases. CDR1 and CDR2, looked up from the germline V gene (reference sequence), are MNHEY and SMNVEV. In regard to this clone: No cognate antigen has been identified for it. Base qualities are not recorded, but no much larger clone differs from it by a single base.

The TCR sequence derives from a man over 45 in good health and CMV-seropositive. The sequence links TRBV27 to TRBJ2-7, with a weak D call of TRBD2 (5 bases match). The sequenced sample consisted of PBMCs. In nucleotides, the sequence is TGTGCCAGCATCTTCGGGGTTGTCTGCGAGCAGTACTTC. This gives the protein CASIFGVVCEQYF.